Below are 24 T cell receptor beta chains sequenced from a single sample in a study of cytomegalovirus exposure and HLA in healthy donors. PCR amplification relied on 60 Vbeta primers (plus 13 Jbeta primers). The data were produced by immunoSEQ multiplex PCR, yet TCRdb's version contains in-frame clones alone and is incomplete. The table records 79,000 or so clones, roughly two thirds of them present only once. Sequenced input: PBMCs. All receptors derive from a woman between 35 and 50 years old in good health and CMV-seropositive.

The chain uses TRBV30 and TRBJ1-1; D may be TRBD1 (6 bases). V was cut by 5 bases and J by 1 base, with 11 bases left in between. The V gene's germline CDR1 is GTSNPN and CDR2 SVGIG (reference sequence). CDR3 length: 13 amino acids. The CDR3 DNA sequence: TGTGCCTGGGGGTTAGGGGGGAACACTGAAGCTTTCTTT. Its translation: CAWGLGGNTEAFF.

The CDR3 region is CASSSDRAVYGYTF. The CDR3, as DNA: TGTGCCAGCAGTTCAGACAGGGCAGTCTATGGCTACACCTTC. The J gene is TRBJ1-2, the V gene TRBV2, with 7 bases that match TRBD1. V lost 5 bases and J lost 4; bases outside the gene matches: 7. This CDR3 comprises 14 residues. CDR1 is SNHLY and CDR2 is FYNNEI in the germline V gene. Combining the CDR3 with reference TRBV2 and TRBJ1-2 gives the whole variable domain EPEVTQTPSHQVTQMGQEVILRCVPISNHLYFYWYRQILGQKVEFLVSFYNNEISEKSEIFDDQFSVERPDGSNFTLKIRSTKLEDSAMYFCASSSDRAVYGYTFGSGTRLTVV.

The chain uses TRBV6-1 and TRBJ1-2; 10 bases match TRBD1. In germline, CDR1 is MNHNS, CDR2 SASEGT. V was clipped by 3 bases and J by 3 bases; unmatched bases: 4. CDR3 length: 15 amino acids. CDR3 loop: CASSDRDRGYYGYTF. The CDR3 DNA reads TGTGCCAGCAGTGACCGGGACAGGGGTTACTATGGCTACACCTTC.

The chain links TRBV2 to TRBJ2-7; the match to TRBD1 covers 8 bases. Germline V gene lookup returns CDR1 SNHLY and CDR2 FYNNEI. The CDR3 runs 14 residues. The V gene end was trimmed by 6 bases and the J gene end by 5 bases; junction bases not matched to a gene: 9. The CDR3 DNA reads as TGTGCCAGCAGGGCCGGACAGGGTTTGGACGAGCAGTACTTC. This encodes CASRAGQGLDEQYF. The whole variable domain, filled in from reference TRBV2 and TRBJ2-7, reads EPEVTQTPSHQVTQMGQEVILRCVPISNHLYFYWYRQILGQKVEFLVSFYNNEISEKSEIFDDQFSVERPDGSNFTLKIRSTKLEDSAMYFCASRAGQGLDEQYFGPGTRLTVT.

The CDR3, as DNA: TGTGCCAGCAGCCCCCTCGGCGCGCAGGCCTTTAATGAAAAACTGTTTTTT. Translating gives CASSPLGAQAFNEKLFF. The rearrangement joins TRBV7-2 to TRBJ1-4; no definite D call. Germline V CDR1 and CDR2: SGHTA, FQGNSA. CDR3 size: 17 residues. Trimming removed 5 bases from V and 4 bases from J, with 20 bases in between.

For the CDR3, the DNA is TGTGCCAGCAGCCAAGAAGCGGCAGGCACTCAGCCCCAGCATTTT. Protein product: CASSQEAAGTQPQHF. The genes are TRBV4-2 and TRBJ1-5, with D hard to call. Germline V gives CDR1 LGHNA, CDR2 YNFKEQ. The ends were cut back, 0 bases at V and 6 bases at J, with 12 bases in the middle. The CDR3 loop spans 15 amino acids.

About this clone: One end of the junction varies from germline; a read error may be responsible. Other DNA sequences in this specimen translate into the identical CDR3. The rearrangement links TRBV2 to TRBJ1-2; TRBD1 agrees at 8 bases. This CDR3 has 14 amino acids. Germline CDR1 and CDR2: SNHLY and FYNNEI. CDR3 loop: CASRGTGANYGYTF. The CDR3 DNA reads TGTGCCAGCAGGGGGACAGGAGCTAACTACGGCTACACCTTC.

The V and J genes are TRBV25-1 and TRBJ2-7, with 8 bases identical to TRBD2. This CDR3 spans 16 amino acids. CDR1 is MGHDK and CDR2 is SYGVNS in the germline V gene. V was clipped by 5 bases and J by 2 bases; unmatched bases: 11. The CDR3 DNA reads TGTGCCAGCAGTAGTCGTCCGGGACTAGGCCCCTACGAGCAGTACTTC. Translated, it gives CASSSRPGLGPYEQYF.

The chain employs TRBV5-1 and TRBJ2-7; possible D gene TRBD2, 6 bases. V lost 0 bases, J lost 7 bases, and 14 bases lay in between. CDR1 is SGHRS and CDR2 is YFSETQ in the germline V gene. There are 14 residues in the CDR3. The CDR3 reads CASSLDREVFEQYF. The CDR3 region has the DNA TGCGCCAGCAGCTTGGATAGGGAGGTGTTTGAGCAGTACTTC.

The rearrangement joins TRBV7-2 to TRBJ1-1; possibly TRBD1 for D (6 bases). The CDR3 is 16 amino acids. CDR1 and CDR2 from the germline V gene are SGHTA and FQGNSA. Trimming shortened V by 5 bases and J by 1 base, and 17 bases separated the two germline ends. In DNA form, the CDR3 reads TGTGCCAGCAGCCCACAGGCCCGGACAGCGAACACTGAAGCTTTCTTT. Protein product: CASSPQARTANTEAFF.

The CDR3 DNA sequence: TGCAGCGTTGAAAGGACGACGGGATGCACCATATATTTT. It encodes CSVERTTGCTIYF. The chain couples TRBV29-1 to TRBJ1-3; D gene uncertain. V was trimmed by 2 bases and J by 9 bases, leaving 14 bases between them. This CDR3 region has 13 residues. Germline V gene lookup returns CDR1 SQVTM and CDR2 ANQGSEA.

V usage is TRBV6-5 and J usage is TRBJ2-7, with unresolved D. The germline V gene encodes CDR1 MNHEY and CDR2 SVGAGI. CDR3 size: 15 residues. Trimming shortened V by 7 bases and J by 0 bases, and 16 bases separated the two germline ends. CDR3 coding DNA: TGTGCCAGCACCAAGTCGGGTAGCCACTCCTACGAGCAGTACTTC. Translating gives CASTKSGSHSYEQYF.

This chain joins TRBV9 and TRBJ2-6, with a weak D call TRBD2 (5 bases). V shed 0 bases and J shed 0 bases, with 10 bases lying between them. The CDR3 is 17 residues long. Germline-derived CDR1 and CDR2 are SGDLS and YYNGEE. In nucleotides, the CDR3 is TGTGCCAGCAGCGTAGAAAAGCGGTTCTCTGGGGCCAACGTCCTGACTTTC. Translation: CASSVEKRFSGANVLTF.

This chain uses TRBV5-1 with TRBJ2-5, with D unclear. Trimming took off 4 bases at V and 2 bases at J, with 15 bases between the two ends. This CDR3 region has 15 residues. The germline V gene encodes CDR1 SGHRS and CDR2 YFSETQ. CDR3 loop: CASSPGSRKQETQYF. The CDR3 DNA reads TGCGCCAGCAGCCCTGGTAGCCGGAAACAAGAGACCCAGTACTTC.

J is TRBJ2-3 and V is TRBV5-6; the match to TRBD1 covers 9 bases. CDR1 is SGHDT and CDR2 is YYEEEE in the germline V gene. This CDR3 is built from 16 residues. The V segment lost 0 bases and the J segment 1 base; nucleotides outside the gene matches: 3. The CDR3 protein is CASSLGWTGGTDTQYF. Written as DNA, the CDR3 is TGTGCCAGCAGCTTGGGTTGGACAGGGGGCACAGATACGCAGTATTTT.

The rearrangement joins TRBV27 to TRBJ2-4, with a tentative D call TRBD1 (5 bases). Trimming shortened V by 3 bases and J by 0 bases, and 9 bases separated the two germline ends. The CDR3 is 15 amino acids. CDR1 is MNHEY and CDR2 is SMNVEV in the germline V gene (reference sequence). The CDR3 loop reads CASSFGQGAKNIQYF. The CDR3 bases are TGTGCCAGCAGTTTTGGCCAGGGAGCCAAAAACATTCAGTACTTC.

In its sample, this clone was seen once. This sequence joins TRBV7-9 and TRBJ2-7; D unresolved. Germline V gene sequence: CDR1 SEHNR, CDR2 FQNEAQ (reference sequence). The length of the CDR3 is 15 residues. Trimming removed 5 bases from V and 2 bases from J, with 16 bases in between. CDR3 DNA: TGTGCCAGCAGCCGAGGTAGCTACGGAACCTACGAGCAGTACTTC. This codes for CASSRGSYGTYEQYF.

The chain employs TRBV5-1 and TRBJ2-2, with 9 bases matching TRBD2. CDR1 is SGHRS and CDR2 is YFSETQ in the germline V gene. With V trimmed by 3 bases and J by 2 bases, 8 bases remained unmatched. This CDR3 region has 17 residues. The CDR3 bases are TGCGCCAGCAGCTGGAGGGCTAGCGGGATTAACACCGGGGAGCTGTTTTTT. Its protein product is CASSWRASGINTGELFF.

This chain connects TRBV28 to TRBJ1-4, with D possibly being TRBD1 (5 bases). CDR1 is MDHEN, CDR2 SYDVKM, per germline. The CDR3 length is 14 residues. Trimming left V 4 bases short and J 7 bases short, with 13 bases between. CDR3 bases: TGTGCCAGCAGTTCGGGGGGGAGTACTGAAAAACTGTTTTTT. Translating gives CASSSGGSTEKLFF.

V is TRBV6-5 and J is TRBJ2-1, with a possible D match to TRBD1 (5 bases). The CDR3 covers 11 residues. Germline V gene data show CDR1 as MNHEY and CDR2 as SVGAGI. The ends were cut back, 7 bases at V and 13 bases at J, with 14 bases in the middle. The CDR3 DNA reads as TGTGCCAGCACTCAAGGACGGACACAGTTCTTC. Its translation: CASTQGRTQFF.

This chain links TRBV4-3 with TRBJ2-7, with D perhaps TRBD1 (5 bases). CDR3 length: 15 amino acids. Trimming removed 1 base from V and 2 bases from J, with 12 bases in between. Germline V gene data show CDR1 as LGHNA and CDR2 as YSLEER. CDR3 DNA: TGCGCCAGCAGCCAAGGCCCAGGGTCAGCCTACGAGCAGTACTTC. Its protein is CASSQGPGSAYEQYF.

This clone was seen repeatedly, ten times or more. The gene calls are TRBV5-1 and TRBJ1-1, with unresolved D. V lost 0 bases and J 4 bases, leaving 13 bases between the germline ends. CDR3 length: 15 residues. Looked up from germline, CDR1 is SGHRS and CDR2 is YFSETQ. CDR3 region: CASSLDLAVFTEAFF. CDR3 DNA sequence: TGCGCCAGCAGCTTGGATTTGGCAGTCTTCACTGAAGCTTTCTTT.

V and J are TRBV27 and TRBJ2-1, with TRBD2 matching 13 bases. Germline V gene lookup returns CDR1 MNHEY and CDR2 SMNVEV (reference sequence). The CDR3 totals 16 residues. V trimming: 5 bases; J trimming: 9 bases; junction bases outside the gene matches: 10. Here the CDR3 reads CASSRTSGSGGGEQFF. The CDR3 DNA reads as TGTGCCAGCAGTCGGACTAGCGGGAGTGGAGGGGGTGAGCAGTTCTTC.

This sequence joins TRBV6-5 and TRBJ1-5; a possible D gene is TRBD1 (6 bases). The CDR3 is made up of 15 amino acids. With 5 bases removed from V and 1 base from J, the gap between germline ends came to 12 bases. Germline lookup yields CDR1 MNHEY and CDR2 SVGAGI. CDR3 amino acids: CASSAGTTSNQPQHF. The CDR3 DNA is TGTGCCAGCAGTGCCGGGACAACAAGCAATCAGCCCCAGCATTTT.